The subject of this entry is one TCR beta chain. This clone has a handful of counts. Its antigen has not been determined. No base-level quality is on record; no much larger clone is a single base apart. The treatment or condition label for this specimen denotes: randomized to nivolumab then ipilimumab (arm A) or the reverse (arm B). Prior DNA-damaging chemotherapy had not been received by any trial patient. A FACS Aria II flow cytometer was used to sort live CD3+CD8+ cells that were negative for CD19 and CD56 from thawed PBMCs. Samples were obtained from patients with melanoma enrolled in CheckMate 064, a randomized, open-label phase II trial of sequential checkpoint blockade. Peripheral blood mononuclear cells were obtained through leukapheresis, purified using Ficoll-Paque, and frozen in human serum containing about 9.3% DMSO. Purity of sorted blood CD3+CD8+ cells was verified at >95% immediately after sorting, followed by DNA extraction.

This specimen belongs to a study of sequential checkpoint blockade in melanoma (dated by TCRdb to the late 2010s). Regarding the research as a whole: Patients were assigned by 1:1 randomization to either first-line nivolumab followed by ipilimumab (arm A) or ipilimumab followed by nivolumab (arm B). Both trial sequences were followed by maintenance nivolumab.

The CDR3, cysteine through phenylalanine, is 13 amino acids long. Just CDR3 DNA is preserved here, 39 bases in frame from base 1. The germline V gene supplies CDR1 SGHVS and CDR2 FNYEAQ. The junction shows trimming of 5 bases on V and 3 bases on J, plus 8 bases between the germline ends. The immunoSEQ Assay was used to immunosequence TCRbeta CDR3 regions from genomic DNA. Before high-throughput sequencing, the genomic DNA was amplified using bias-controlled multiplex PCR. The published analysis was carried out like this. To quantify the absolute abundance of each unique TCRbeta CDR3 region, the sequences were collapsed and filtered. Clonality, defined as 1 minus Pielou's evenness, was calculated using productive rearrangements only. A previously published method was used to identify clones whose frequencies were significantly greater in on-treatment samples than in baseline samples. TCRdb holds this immuneACCESS table with in-frame rearrangements only. Some clones are missing; in checked studies, unresolved V genes explain under half, and the rest has no known cause. V, J and clone size derive from that table, while D and trimming were established from the DNA sequence. Across this sample there are fewer than 30,000 clones, with 75% to 85% seen only once. The biggest ten clones account for about a sixth of the sample.

Summary of the overall study and its limitations: The response-prediction model combining TCR metrics and mutation burden needs validation in larger, independent patient cohorts.

This clonotype was sampled from a human donor with melanoma. Here the chain combines TRBV7-6 and TRBJ1-5; no D gene call is confident. This specimen consisted of CD8+ T cells sorted from blood (inferred from file names), obtained from a patient given nivolumab and ipilimumab in sequence. The CDR3 region: CASSDTANQPQHF. The sequenced DNA is TGTGCCAGCAGCGACACAGCCAATCAGCCCCAGCATTTT.